One sample yielded the 18 T cell receptor beta chains listed below, sequenced in a study of CD8 T cells in Susac syndrome. With random hexamers, 0.5 to 1 ug RNA was reverse transcribed. From the immunoSEQ multiplex PCR reads, TCRdb called clonotypes with MiXCR, one entry per CDR3 protein. The data hold 240,000 or so distinct CDR3 sequences, with 90% to 97% observed a single time. The sequenced sample consisted of CD4+ T cells from PBMCs. These receptor sequences come from a human donor with Susac syndrome.

This clonotype came up once. The gene calls are TRBV20-1 and TRBJ2-3; 9 nucleotides match TRBD2. Per the germline V gene, CDR1 is DFQATT and CDR2 is SNEGSKA (reference sequence). V shed 1 base, J shed 2 bases, and the junction held 10 bases outside the gene matches. The CDR3 contains 17 residues. CDR3 region: CSARGIGAGGPTDTQYF. CDR3 coding DNA: TGCAGTGCTAGAGGCATAGGGGCGGGAGGGCCCACAGATACGCAGTATTTT.

This sequence joins TRBV28 and TRBJ2-1, with D unclear. Trimming left V 3 bases short and J 9 bases short, with 6 bases between. The CDR3 is 11 amino acids. Germline V lookup: CDR1 MDHEN, CDR2 SYDVKM. In nucleotides, the CDR3 is TGTGCCAGCAGTTTGGTAGCTGAGCAGTTCTTC. This sequence encodes CASSLVAEQFF.

The chain couples TRBV29-1 to TRBJ2-2; the D is unclear. The V and J ends lost 6 bases and 9 bases respectively, with 11 bases between them. Germline CDR1 and CDR2: SQVTM and ANQGSEA. There are 11 residues in the CDR3. The CDR3 spells CSVSLQRELFF. CDR3 nucleotides: TGCAGCGTCTCCTTGCAGCGGGAGCTGTTTTTT.

The rearrangement links TRBV27 to TRBJ2-7; D perhaps matches TRBD2 (6 bases). The CDR3 sequence is 13 residues long. Trimming removed 3 bases at V and 6 bases at J, with 12 bases between. The germline V gene has CDR1 MNHEY and CDR2 SMNVEV (reference sequence). The CDR3 protein is CASSLSSGLEQYF. CDR3 sequence (DNA): TGTGCCAGCAGTTTGAGTAGCGGTCTCGAGCAGTACTTC.

The chain uses TRBV18 and TRBJ2-2; D is unresolved. Between the trimmed V and J ends, which lost 3 bases and 1 base, there was a span of 3 bases. This CDR3 spans 13 amino acids. Per the germline V gene, CDR1 is KGHSH and CDR2 is LQKENI. CDR3 region: CASSPKNTGELFF. CDR3 nucleotides: TGTGCCAGCTCACCGAAGAACACCGGGGAGCTGTTTTTT.

V gene TRBV2 combines with J gene TRBJ1-1; no clear D gene. CDR1 and CDR2 from the germline V gene are SNHLY and FYNNEI. The V gene lost 6 bases and the J gene lost 0 bases, with 11 bases spanning the gap. This CDR3 region has 14 residues. The CDR3 nucleotides read TGTGCCAGCAGAGTAGAGGACCTGAACACTGAAGCTTTCTTT. It specifies CASRVEDLNTEAFF.

The rearrangement joins TRBV28 to TRBJ2-1, with D possibly TRBD2 on 6 matching bases. CDR3 length: 12 residues. Deletions cut 7 bases from V and 6 bases from J, with 10 bases between. Germline CDR1 is MDHEN and CDR2 is SYDVKM. DNA of the CDR3: TGTGCCAGCACACTAGCCCCCAATGAGCAGTTCTTC. As protein: CASTLAPNEQFF. Supplemented by reference TRBV28 and TRBJ2-1, the full variable domain reads DVKVTQSSRYLVKRTGEKVFLECVQDMDHENMFWYRQDPGLGLRLIYFSYDVKMKEKGDIPEGYSVSREKKERFSLILESASTNQTSMYLCASTLAPNEQFFGPGTRLTVL.

This chain joins TRBV10-3 and TRBJ2-5; D unresolved. The CDR3 totals 14 residues. V was cut by 10 bases and J by 5 bases, with 20 bases left in between. Germline V lookup: CDR1 ENHRY, CDR2 SYGVKD. The CDR3 loop reads CATQDRPKEETQYF. Here the CDR3 DNA reads TGTGCCACTCAGGACCGACCTAAGGAGGAGACCCAGTACTTC.

CDR3 amino acids: CASSLRGKDEAFF. In DNA, the CDR3 is TGTGCCAGCAGCTTACGAGGCAAGGATGAAGCTTTCTTT. V is TRBV7-8 and J is TRBJ1-1; D is ambiguous. With 2 bases removed from V and 7 bases from J, the gap between germline ends came to 11 bases. This CDR3 comprises 13 residues. Germline values: CDR1 SGHVS, CDR2 FQNEAQ.

The chain has TRBV19 and TRBJ2-6; D might be TRBD1 (6 bases). Germline V lookup: CDR1 LNHDA, CDR2 SQIVND (reference sequence). V was shortened by 6 bases and J by 0 bases, with 18 bases between the two germline ends. This CDR3 has 18 amino acids. The chain's CDR3 is CASREGQSLRSGANVLTF. In nucleotides, the CDR3 is TGTGCCAGTAGAGAAGGACAGTCCCTACGCTCTGGGGCCAACGTCCTGACTTTC.

The chain carries TRBV18 and TRBJ1-1; D gene uncertain. This CDR3 has 13 residues. The ends were cut back, 6 bases at V and 2 bases at J, with 10 bases in the middle. CDR1 is KGHSH, CDR2 LQKENI, per germline. The CDR3 loop reads CASSDGRNTEAFF. In DNA form, the CDR3 reads TGTGCCAGCTCGGATGGGCGCAACACTGAAGCTTTCTTT.

The V call is TRBV29-1, the J call TRBJ2-1; maybe TRBD2 (5 bases). The CDR3 runs to 13 residues. Deletions cut 7 bases from V and 0 bases from J, with 10 bases between. CDR1 is SQVTM, CDR2 ANQGSEA, per germline. For the CDR3, the DNA is TGCAGCGGGGAGACTAACTCCTACAATGAGCAGTTCTTC. Translating it yields CSGETNSYNEQFF.

A single count supports this clonotype. The rearrangement uses TRBV19 and TRBJ2-5; tentatively, D is TRBD1 (6 bases). Germline assignment: CDR1 LNHDA and CDR2 SQIVND (reference sequence). The CDR3 loop spans 12 amino acids. The V and J ends lost 8 bases and 2 bases respectively, with 9 bases between them. The CDR3 sequence is CASLGQQETQYF. The CDR3 DNA reads TGTGCCAGTCTCGGACAGCAAGAGACCCAGTACTTC. Drawing the rest from reference TRBV19 and TRBJ2-5, the complete variable domain is DGGITQSPKYLFRKEGQNVTLSCEQNLNHDAMYWYRQDPGQGLRLIYYSQIVNDFQKGDIAEGYSVSREKKESFPLTVTSAQKNPTAFYLCASLGQQETQYFGPGTRLLVL.

This rearrangement joins TRBV18 to TRBJ1-1; D is unclear. Trimming stripped 4 bases from V and 3 bases from J, with 12 bases between. The CDR3 runs 14 residues. Germline CDR1 and CDR2: KGHSH and LQKENI. The CDR3 region has the DNA TGTGCCAGCTCACGGCTTCAGTTGGACACTGAAGCTTTCTTT. It specifies CASSRLQLDTEAFF.

This rearrangement joins TRBV5-4 to TRBJ2-1; no clear D. Germline CDR1 SGHNT, CDR2 YYREEE (reference sequence). The V and J ends lost 5 bases and 4 bases respectively, with 10 bases between them. This CDR3 comprises 13 residues. The CDR3 region is CASSLTTYNEQFF. The CDR3 region has the DNA TGTGCCAGCAGTCTCACAACTTACAATGAGCAGTTCTTC.

The V gene is TRBV3-1, the J gene TRBJ1-2; 7 nucleotides align to TRBD1. The CDR3 length is 13 residues. The V segment lost 8 bases and the J segment 3 bases; nucleotides outside the gene matches: 6. Germline V gene lookup returns CDR1 LGHDT and CDR2 YNNKEL (reference sequence). The CDR3 nucleotides are TGTGCCAGCTCACAGGGGACAGACTATGGCTACACCTTC. Protein: CASSQGTDYGYTF.

The chain is built from TRBV28 and TRBJ2-1; D remains ambiguous. The ends were cut back, 3 bases at V and 9 bases at J, with 18 bases in the middle. Germline CDR1 is MDHEN and CDR2 is SYDVKM. The length of the CDR3 is 15 residues. CDR3 in DNA: TGTGCCAGCAGTTTTTTAGGGCCGCGTCATTCTGAGCAGTTCTTC. It is translated as CASSFLGPRHSEQFF.

This rearrangement joins TRBV9 to TRBJ2-1; TRBD2 agrees at 7 bases. The CDR3 has 16 amino acids. V was pared by 1 base and J by 3 bases, with 7 bases of the junction left unmatched. Germline values: CDR1 SGDLS, CDR2 YYNGEE. CDR3 sequence reads: CASSVFRTSVYNEQFF. The CDR3 DNA follows: TGTGCCAGCAGCGTATTCCGGACTAGTGTCTACAATGAGCAGTTCTTC.